A single sample is the source of the 3 T cell receptor beta chains below, sequenced in a study of shared clonotypes between healthy human individuals. Produced via immunoSEQ multiplex PCR; TCRdb's table is partial and in-frame only. The data hold around 700,000 clones, with 72% observed a single time. The sequencing input was memory CD4+ T cells sorted from blood. Subset reported: CD45RA-negative fraction. The source is a woman aged 25 to 45 in good health.

The chain recombines TRBV28 with TRBJ2-7; a weak D match, TRBD2 (5 bases). V was trimmed by 1 base and J by 3 bases, leaving 10 bases between them. Germline CDR1 and CDR2: MDHEN and SYDVKM. This CDR3 contains 14 residues. In DNA, the CDR3 is TGTGCCAGCAGTTTATATCCAGGACTCTACGAGCAGTACTTC. Protein: CASSLYPGLYEQYF.

The rearrangement uses TRBV9 and TRBJ2-1, with D hard to call. The CDR3 runs 15 residues. Deletions cut 0 bases from V and 7 bases from J, with 14 bases between. CDR1 and CDR2 from the germline V gene are SGDLS and YYNGEE. CDR3 in DNA: TGTGCCAGCAGCGTAGGGTTCTCCTATGGGAATGAGCAGTTCTTC. Protein: CASSVGFSYGNEQFF.

This chain links TRBV10-3 with TRBJ2-7; tentatively, D is TRBD1 or TRBD2 (5 bases each). Trimming cost V 3 bases and J 6 bases, with 18 bases left between them. The CDR3 consists of 15 residues. Germline CDR1 reads ENHRY; CDR2 reads SYGVKD. The DNA for the CDR3 is TGTGCCATCAGTGAACGGGACGCCTCCCGTTCCGAGCAGTACTTC. Its protein is CAISERDASRSEQYF.